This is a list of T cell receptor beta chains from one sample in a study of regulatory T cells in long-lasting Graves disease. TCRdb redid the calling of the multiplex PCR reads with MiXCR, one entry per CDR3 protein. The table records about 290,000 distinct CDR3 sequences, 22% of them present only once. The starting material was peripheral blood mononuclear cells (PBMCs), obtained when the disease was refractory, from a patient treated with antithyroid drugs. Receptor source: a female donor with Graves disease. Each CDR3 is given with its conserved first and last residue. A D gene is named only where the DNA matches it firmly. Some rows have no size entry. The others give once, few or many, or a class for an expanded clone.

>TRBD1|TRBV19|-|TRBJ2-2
TGTGCCAGTAGTATAACAGGGGCGCTGGAGAACACCGGGGAGCTGTTTTTT
CASSITGALENTGELFF
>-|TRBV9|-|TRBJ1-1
TGTGCCAGCAGCACCGATCGGAGTCCGAACACTGAAGCTTTCTTT
CASSTDRSPNTEAFF
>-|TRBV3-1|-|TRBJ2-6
TGTGCCAGCAGCCATAACAGGGCTGGGGCCAACGTCCTGACTTTC
CASSHNRAGANVLTF
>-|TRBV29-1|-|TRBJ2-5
TGCAGCGTACGGGGGGCGAGGGTCCCCTTGGGTCAAGAGACCCAGTACTTC
CSVRGARVPLGQETQYF
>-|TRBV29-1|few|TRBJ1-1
TGCAGCGTTGACAGGGGATCAGAAGCTTTCTTT
CSVDRGSEAFF
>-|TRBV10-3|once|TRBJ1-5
TGTGCCATCAGTCGGGAGGTCAATCGGCCCCAGCATTTT
CAISREVNRPQHF
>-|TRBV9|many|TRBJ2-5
TGTGCCAGCAGCGTAGGGCCGAGGACAGCGAACCAAGAGACCCAGTACTTC
CASSVGPRTANQETQYF
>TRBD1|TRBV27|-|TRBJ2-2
TGTGCCAGGGACAGGGAGAGGGCCGGGGAGCTGTTTTTT
CARDRERAGELFF
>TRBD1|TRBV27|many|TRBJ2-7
TGTGCCAGCAGTTTATCGATAGGACAGGGGGCTTTATACGAGCAGTACTTC
CASSLSIGQGALYEQYF
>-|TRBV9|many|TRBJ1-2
TGTGCCAGCAGCGTAGCTGGACTCTCCGGCTATGGCTACACCTTC
CASSVAGLSGYGYTF
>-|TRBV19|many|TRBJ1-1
TGTGCCAGTAGTAGTAGCACTGAAGCTTTCTTT
CASSSSTEAFF
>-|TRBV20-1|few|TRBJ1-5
TGCAGTGCTAGAGATCCCAAGGGAGGAAGCAATCAGCCCCAGCATTTT
CSARDPKGGSNQPQHF
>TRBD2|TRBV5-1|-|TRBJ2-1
TGCGCCAGCAGCTTGGCCGGAGGGGAGGGAGAGCAGGGTGAGCAGTTCTTC
CASSLAGGEGEQGEQFF
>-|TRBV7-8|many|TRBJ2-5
TGTGCCAGCACACAGTTCGGGGACCAAGAGACCCAGTACTTC
CASTQFGDQETQYF
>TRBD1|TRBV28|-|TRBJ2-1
TGTGCCAGCAGTTTTAGGACAGGTTGGAATGAGCAGTTCTTC
CASSFRTGWNEQFF
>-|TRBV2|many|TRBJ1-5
TGTGCCAGCAGTGAGGACAATTATCAGCCCCAGCATTTT
CASSEDNYQPQHF
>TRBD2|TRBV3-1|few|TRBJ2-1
TGTGCCAGCACCCCCCGTACCGGGACTAGCGGGAACAATGAGCAGTTCTTC
CASTPRTGTSGNNEQFF
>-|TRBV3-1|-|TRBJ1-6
TGTGCCAGCAGCCAAGATCGGGAGGGGGTGTCCATTAATTCACCCCTCCACTTT
CASSQDREGVSINSPLHF
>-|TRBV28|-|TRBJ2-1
TGTGCCAGCAGTTACCCTGGCGGTGTACGAGGAAATGAGCAGTTCTTC
CASSYPGGVRGNEQFF
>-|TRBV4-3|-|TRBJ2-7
TGCGCCAGCAGCGGGGGACGGACCTACGAGCAGTACTTC
CASSGGRTYEQYF
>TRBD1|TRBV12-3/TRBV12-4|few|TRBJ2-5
TGTGCCAGCAGCGACGGGACAGGGGGCTCATCGACCCAGTACTTC
CASSDGTGGSSTQYF
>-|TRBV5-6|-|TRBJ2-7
TGTGCCAGCAGGCGGAGGCAGCTCAGCTCCTACGAGCAGTACTTC
CASRRRQLSSYEQYF
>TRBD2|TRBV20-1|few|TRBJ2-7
TGCAGTGCTGCTACTAGCGGGAGCCCCTACGAGCAGTACTTC
CSAATSGSPYEQYF
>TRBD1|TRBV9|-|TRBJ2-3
TGTGCCAGCAGCGTAGCTGTGGGGGGGGGACAGGGCCAGTATTTT
CASSVAVGGGQGQYF
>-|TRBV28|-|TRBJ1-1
TGTGCCAGCAGTGACCCGGGCACTGAAGCTTTCTTT
CASSDPGTEAFF
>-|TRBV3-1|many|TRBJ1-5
TGTGCCAGCAGCCAAGATTGGGGGCCCAATCAGCCCCAGCATTTT
CASSQDWGPNQPQHF
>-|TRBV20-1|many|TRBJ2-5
TGCAGTGCTAGAGATATAGTTCCGACCCAGTACTTC
CSARDIVPTQYF
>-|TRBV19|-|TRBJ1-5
TGTGCCAGTAATTCTCCCGGGACCCACTCCCTGGCCCAGCATTTT
CASNSPGTHSLAQHF
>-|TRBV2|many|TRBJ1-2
TGTGCCAGCAGTCGCGGCGCCTTGGGGTATGGCTACACCTTC
CASSRGALGYGYTF
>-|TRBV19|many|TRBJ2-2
TGTGCCAGTAGTACTCCGGGACAGAACACCGGGGAGCTGTTTTTT
CASSTPGQNTGELFF
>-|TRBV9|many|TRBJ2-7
TGTGCCAGCAGCTTAGGGCTAGCCTACGAGCAGTACTTC
CASSLGLAYEQYF
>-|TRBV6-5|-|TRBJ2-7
TGTGCCAGCAGTTACTCGCGGACAGCAGCCTACGAGCAGTACTTC
CASSYSRTAAYEQYF
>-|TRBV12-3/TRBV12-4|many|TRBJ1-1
TGTGCCAGCACAAAGTGGAACACTGAAGCTTTCTTT
CASTKWNTEAFF